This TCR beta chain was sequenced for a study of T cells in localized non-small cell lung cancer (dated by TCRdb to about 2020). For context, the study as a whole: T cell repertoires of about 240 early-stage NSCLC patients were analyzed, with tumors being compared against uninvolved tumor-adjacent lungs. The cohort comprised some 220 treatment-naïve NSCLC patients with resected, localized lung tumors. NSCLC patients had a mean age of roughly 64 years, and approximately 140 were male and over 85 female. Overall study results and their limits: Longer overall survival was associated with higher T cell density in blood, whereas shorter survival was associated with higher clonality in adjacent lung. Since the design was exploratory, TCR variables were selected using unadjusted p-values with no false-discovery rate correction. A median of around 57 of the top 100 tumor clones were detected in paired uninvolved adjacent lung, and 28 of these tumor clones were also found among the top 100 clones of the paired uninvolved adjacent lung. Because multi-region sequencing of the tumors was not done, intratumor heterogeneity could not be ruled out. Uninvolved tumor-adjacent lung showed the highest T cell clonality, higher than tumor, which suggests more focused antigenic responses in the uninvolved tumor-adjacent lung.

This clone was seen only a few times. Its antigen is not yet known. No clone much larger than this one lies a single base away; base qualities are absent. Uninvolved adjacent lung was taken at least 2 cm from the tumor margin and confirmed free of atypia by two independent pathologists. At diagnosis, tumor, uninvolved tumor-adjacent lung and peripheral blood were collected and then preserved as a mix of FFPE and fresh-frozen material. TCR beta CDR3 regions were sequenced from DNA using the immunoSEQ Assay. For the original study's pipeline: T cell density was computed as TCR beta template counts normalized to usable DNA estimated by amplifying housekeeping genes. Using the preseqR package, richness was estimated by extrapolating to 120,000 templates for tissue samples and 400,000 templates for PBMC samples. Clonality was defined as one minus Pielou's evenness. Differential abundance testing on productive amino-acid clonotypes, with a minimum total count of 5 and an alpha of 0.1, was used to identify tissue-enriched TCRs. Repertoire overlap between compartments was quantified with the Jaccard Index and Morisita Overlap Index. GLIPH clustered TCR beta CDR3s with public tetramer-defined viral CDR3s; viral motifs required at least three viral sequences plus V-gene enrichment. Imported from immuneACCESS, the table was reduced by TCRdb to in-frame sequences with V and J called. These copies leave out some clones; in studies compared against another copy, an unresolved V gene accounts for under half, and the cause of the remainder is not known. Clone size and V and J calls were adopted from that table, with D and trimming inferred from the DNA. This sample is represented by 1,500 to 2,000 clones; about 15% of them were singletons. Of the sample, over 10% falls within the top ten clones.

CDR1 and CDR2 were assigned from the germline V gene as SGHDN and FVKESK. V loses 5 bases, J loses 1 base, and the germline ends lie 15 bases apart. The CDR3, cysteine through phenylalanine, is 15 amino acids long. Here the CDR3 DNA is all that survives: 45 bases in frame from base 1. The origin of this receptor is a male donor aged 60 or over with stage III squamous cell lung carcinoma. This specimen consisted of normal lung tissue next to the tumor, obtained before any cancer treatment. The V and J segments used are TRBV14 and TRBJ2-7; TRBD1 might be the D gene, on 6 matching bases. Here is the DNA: TGTGCCAGCAGCTCCATCCGGGACAAATCCTACGAGCAGTACTTC. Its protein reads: CASSSIRDKSYEQYF. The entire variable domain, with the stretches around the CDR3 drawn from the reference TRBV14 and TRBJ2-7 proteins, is EAGVTQFPSHSVIEKGQTVTLRCDPISGHDNLYWYRRVMGKEIKFLLHFVKESKQDESGMPNNRFLAERTGGTYSTLKVQPAELEDSGVYFCASSSIRDKSYEQYFGPGTRLTVT.